This paragraph covers one T cell receptor beta chain sequence. Its antigen is as yet unknown. Germline CDR1 MGHRA, CDR2 YSYEKL. There are 13 residues in the CDR3. Trimming removed 4 bases at V and 6 bases at J, with 11 bases between. This sample was included in a study of PD-1 blockade in mismatch repair-deficient tumors. Background on the study: Enrolled about 2012-2016, patients had progressing, pretreated mismatch repair-deficient cancers of 12 to 13 types. Study-wide points: Tumor-resident clones, often absent from pretreatment blood, expanded after pembrolizumab and then contracted.

TCRdb's table, derived via immunoSEQ multiplex PCR, lists solely in-frame clones and lacks some. The table records tens of thousands of clones, about 84% of them present only once. PCR or immunohistochemistry showed mismatch repair deficiency in every enrolled patient. TCR sequencing covered a few patients who responded to pembrolizumab. The source material was peripheral blood, sampled 12 weeks after starting pembrolizumab. This sequence originates from an adult with mismatch repair-deficient cancer. The chain has TRBV4-1 and TRBJ2-3; D is unclear. DNA of the CDR3: TGCGCCAGCAGCCGTCCTGGAGAGGATACGCAGTATTTT. Protein sequence: CASSRPGEDTQYF.